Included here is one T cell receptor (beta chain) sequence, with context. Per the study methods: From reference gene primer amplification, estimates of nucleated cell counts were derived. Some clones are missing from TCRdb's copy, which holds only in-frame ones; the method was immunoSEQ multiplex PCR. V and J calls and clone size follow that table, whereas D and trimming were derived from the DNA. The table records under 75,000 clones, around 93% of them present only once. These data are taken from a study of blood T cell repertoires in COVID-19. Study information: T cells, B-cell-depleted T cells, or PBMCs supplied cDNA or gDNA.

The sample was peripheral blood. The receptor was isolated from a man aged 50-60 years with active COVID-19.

The chain's CDR3 is CASSWGQGRSYEQYF. The CDR3 region has the DNA TGCGCCAGCAGCTGGGGACAGGGGCGCTCCTACGAGCAGTACTTC. This rearrangement joins TRBV5-1 to TRBJ2-7, with TRBD1 identical over 10 bases. The V and J ends lost 3 bases and 0 bases, in that order; junction bases with no gene match: 3. Per the germline V gene, CDR1 is SGHRS and CDR2 is YFSETQ. The CDR3 sequence is 15 residues long.